These 19 T cell receptor beta chains originate from one sample sequenced in a study of Ad26.COV2.S vaccination and SARS-CoV-2 variants. Profiled with immunoSEQ multiplex PCR; TCRdb holds only in-frame clones, not every one. The top ten hold roughly 10% of the sample, which has about 350,000 clones, 75% to 90% seen once. Treatment: around 19 received Ad26.COV2.S at low or high dose, single or two shots; roughly 5 received placebo; per-sample allocation not given. Sampling happened 63 days after the first vaccine or placebo injection. The starting material was peripheral blood, obtained in a trial of Ad26.COV2.S vaccine versus placebo. The receptors stem from a person aged 18 to 59 who received the Ad26.COV2.S COVID-19 vaccine or a placebo.

This chain connects TRBV6-1 to TRBJ2-3, with 7 bases aligning to TRBD2. The CDR3 extends over 14 amino acids. CDR1 and CDR2 (germline): MNHNS, SASEGT. Trimming took 4 bases from V and 3 from J; bases not matched to a gene: 4. CDR3 DNA: TGTGCCAGCAGTGGAGCGGGGAGAACAGATACGCAGTATTTT. Translation gives CASSGAGRTDTQYF.

The J gene is TRBJ2-7, the V gene TRBV15; possible D gene TRBD2, 7 bases. This CDR3 is built from 18 residues. Germline V CDR1 and CDR2: LNHNV, YYDKDF (reference sequence). Trimming pared 5 bases from V and 0 bases from J, leaving 23 bases between. CDR3 region: CATSRKGGGAASSYEQYF. The CDR3 region has the DNA TGTGCCACCAGCCGCAAAGGGGGGGGTGCGGCGAGCTCCTACGAGCAGTACTTC.

The chain combines TRBV11-2 with TRBJ2-3; the D call may be TRBD1 or TRBD2 (5 bases each). V lost 5 bases, J lost 2 bases, and 14 bases lay in between. The germline CDR1 and CDR2 sequences are SGHAT and FQNNGV. This CDR3 has 15 residues. Written as DNA, the CDR3 is TGTGCCAGCAGCCCGCTGGGGACCCTCACAGATACGCAGTATTTT. Its protein product is CASSPLGTLTDTQYF.

The rearrangement links TRBV6-5 to TRBJ2-7; D is unclear. This CDR3 has 11 residues. The germline V gene has CDR1 MNHEY and CDR2 SVGAGI. The V end lost 9 bases, the J end lost 2 bases, and 8 bases lay between the germline ends. The CDR3 coding sequence is TGTGCCAGTTCGTTTACCTACGAGCAGTACTTC. Protein: CASSFTYEQYF.

The chain has TRBV7-9 and TRBJ1-4; the D is unclear. Germline CDR1 is SEHNR and CDR2 is FQNEAQ (reference sequence). V was shortened by 1 base and J by 1 base, with 7 bases between the two germline ends. The CDR3 is 15 amino acids. In nucleotides, the CDR3 is TGTGCCAGCAGCTTAGGTGGGATAACTAATGAAAAACTGTTTTTT. The encoded protein is CASSLGGITNEKLFF.

V usage is TRBV7-8 and J usage is TRBJ1-1; tentatively, D is TRBD1 (6 bases). Germline CDR1 SGHVS, CDR2 FQNEAQ. The V end lost 0 bases, the J end lost 2 bases, and 13 bases lay between the germline ends. There are 16 residues in the CDR3. DNA of the CDR3: TGTGCCAGCAGCTTAGCTTCAGGGGTCGTCAACACTGAAGCTTTCTTT. This translates into CASSLASGVVNTEAFF.

This clone was recorded only once. V usage is TRBV19 and J usage is TRBJ2-7; 9 bases are shared with TRBD1. The CDR3 consists of 15 residues. V gave up 3 bases and J gave up 2 bases; unmatched junction bases: 5. Germline V CDR1 and CDR2: LNHDA, SQIVND (reference sequence). In DNA form, the CDR3 reads TGTGCCAGTAGTATGGGACAGGGTTCTGCCTACGAGCAGTACTTC. It yields the protein CASSMGQGSAYEQYF.

V and J are TRBV24-1 and TRBJ1-1, with TRBD1 matching 7 bases. CDR3 length: 14 residues. The V and J ends lost 10 bases and 5 bases, in that order; junction bases with no gene match: 12. The germline V gene has CDR1 KGHDR and CDR2 SFDVKD. The CDR3, as DNA: TGTGCCACAAAGCCGACAGGGAGTGGTACTGAAGCTTTCTTT. It yields the protein CATKPTGSGTEAFF.

The chain recombines TRBV7-9 with TRBJ2-3; D not resolved. Deletions cut 5 bases from V and 6 bases from J, with 12 bases between. Germline CDR1 SEHNR, CDR2 FQNEAQ (reference sequence). The CDR3 length is 13 residues. CDR3 amino acids: CASSPWGSDTQYF. In DNA form, the CDR3 reads TGTGCCAGCAGCCCGTGGGGTTCGGATACGCAGTATTTT.

This chain uses TRBV10-1 with TRBJ2-3; D is unresolved. From germline, CDR1 is WNHNN and CDR2 SYGVQD (reference sequence). Trimming shortened V by 10 bases and J by 4 bases, and 9 bases separated the two germline ends. CDR3 length equals 11 residues. CDR3 nucleotides: TGCGCCATCGGACGACCAGATACGCAGTATTTT. It translates to CAIGRPDTQYF.

The chain employs TRBV25-1 and TRBJ2-2; 8 positions match TRBD2. There are 14 residues in the CDR3. The germline gives CDR1 MGHDK, CDR2 SYGVNS. V shed 5 bases and J 8 bases; nucleotides not matched to a gene: 7. The CDR3 DNA reads as TGTGCCAGCAGTCTCGTCGGGACTAGTGGGGAGCTGTTTTTT. Translating gives CASSLVGTSGELFF.

The rearrangement joins TRBV2 to TRBJ2-7; 8 positions agree with TRBD2. This CDR3 is 12 amino acids long. Germline V gene data show CDR1 as SNHLY and CDR2 as FYNNEI. The junction had 4 bases not matched to a gene; V was cut back by 7 bases and J by 5 bases. The CDR3 here is CASKREGHEQYF. The CDR3 DNA reads TGTGCCAGCAAACGGGAGGGGCACGAGCAGTACTTC.

The rearrangement uses TRBV20-1 and TRBJ1-1, with no clear D. The CDR3 has 11 amino acids. Germline V gene data show CDR1 as DFQATT and CDR2 as SNEGSKA (reference sequence). V lost 0 bases and J 7 bases, leaving 6 bases between the germline ends. The CDR3 sequence is CSAREGVEAFF. CDR3 bases: TGCAGTGCTAGAGAGGGAGTTGAAGCTTTCTTT.

The rearrangement uses TRBV15 and TRBJ2-7; the D gene could be TRBD1 or TRBD2 (7 bases each). Germline V gene lookup returns CDR1 LNHNV and CDR2 YYDKDF (reference sequence). This CDR3 comprises 15 residues. V was clipped by 5 bases and J by 5 bases, with 19 bases between them. CDR3 sequence (DNA): TGTGCCACCAGCCCAGGGGGGGGTACTCGGCACGAGCAGTACTTC. This encodes CATSPGGGTRHEQYF.

A few counts support this clone. The genes are TRBV27 and TRBJ2-6, with D perhaps matching TRBD1 (5 bases). The germline gives CDR1 MNHEY, CDR2 SMNVEV (reference sequence). The CDR3 loop spans 15 amino acids. V was trimmed by 4 bases and J by 4 bases, leaving 11 bases between them. DNA of the CDR3: TGTGCCAGCAGTTCCCCTGGGGCAGGGGCCAACGTCCTGACTTTC. It specifies CASSSPGAGANVLTF.

The chain is built from TRBV5-6 and TRBJ2-4; D gene ambiguous. Germline loops: CDR1 SGHDT, CDR2 YYEEEE. This CDR3 comprises 14 residues. V was shortened by 3 bases and J by 0 bases, with 7 bases between the two germline ends. The CDR3: CASSWPGAKNIQYF. The CDR3 DNA follows: TGTGCCAGCAGCTGGCCAGGAGCCAAAAACATTCAGTACTTC.

The chain has TRBV16 and TRBJ2-5, with D uncertain. Trimming shortened V by 5 bases and J by 0 bases, and 10 bases separated the two germline ends. This CDR3 comprises 14 residues. Germline-derived CDR1 and CDR2 are KGHSY and FQNENV. CDR3 nucleotides: TGTGCCAGCAGCTTCCTTTCGTACCAAGAGACCCAGTACTTC. It is translated as CASSFLSYQETQYF.

V usage is TRBV19 and J usage is TRBJ2-1, with 7 bases matching TRBD2. The CDR3 is made up of 15 amino acids. J gave up 2 bases and V 5 bases, and 6 bases lay outside the gene matches. Germline-derived CDR1 and CDR2 are LNHDA and SQIVND (reference sequence). For the CDR3, the DNA is TGTGCCAGTAGTCTGACTAGCAATACCTACAATGAGCAGTTCTTC. Its protein is CASSLTSNTYNEQFF.

J is TRBJ1-6 and V is TRBV5-6, with TRBD1 matching over 9 bases. Germline V gene data show CDR1 as SGHDT and CDR2 as YYEEEE. With 4 bases clipped from V and 7 bases from J, the junction kept 9 bases outside the gene matches. CDR3 length equals 16 residues. CDR3 protein: CASSQNRGHWNSPLHF. CDR3 bases: TGTGCCAGCAGCCAGAACAGGGGGCACTGGAATTCACCCCTCCACTTT.